Detailed here is one T cell receptor beta chain. Its antigen is undetermined. This record belongs to a study of T cell responses to AZD1222 COVID-19 vaccine. Study-wide points: In the spike-specific TCR repertoire, nearly half reportedly target unmutated variant regions.

Germline V gene lookup returns CDR1 LNHDA and CDR2 SQIVND (reference sequence). The CDR3 consists of 15 residues. The ends lost 7 bases at V and 3 bases at J; junction bases unmatched: 11. The repertoire was sequenced with immunoSEQ multiplex PCR; TCRdb's copy has only in-frame clones and lacks some. The table has about 84,000 clones, around 91% seen once. The source was peripheral blood, collected on day 0 of AZD1222 vaccination. This sequence originates from an adult in good health. The V call is TRBV19, the J call TRBJ1-1; 7 bases line up with TRBD1. CDR3 sequence: CASIPGTVFHTEAFF. CDR3 DNA: TGTGCCAGTATACCCGGGACAGTCTTTCACACTGAAGCTTTCTTT.